A selection of T cell receptor beta chains follows, all from one sample in a study of immune evolution from preneoplasia to lung adenocarcinoma. TCRdb's copy holds only in-frame clones and misses some; the assay was immunoSEQ multiplex PCR. The table records over 6,500 clones, approximately 78% of them present only once. The sequenced material came from FFPE adjacent normal lung tissue. Every receptor here comes from a person aged 65 to 85 with lung adenocarcinoma. Both conserved end residues are part of each CDR3.

j_gene	v_gene	CDR3aa
TRBJ2-1	TRBV4-1	CASSQGQGTEHEQFF
TRBJ1-3	TRBV11-2	CASSLGVRPSGNTIYF
TRBJ1-1	TRBV6-6	CASSLQGNTEAFF
TRBJ2-7	TRBV2	CASSETSGGGEQYF
TRBJ1-1	TRBV19	CASRNLKGNTEAFF
TRBJ1-2	TRBV7-8	CASSLAPGTGFGYTF
TRBJ1-5	TRBV6-5	CASSTGVRNQPQHF
TRBJ2-7	TRBV6-5	CASSLLAGRVEQYF
TRBJ1-1	TRBV7-9	CASSLETGVNTEAFF
TRBJ2-5	TRBV11-2	CASSPRTGQETQYF
TRBJ2-2	TRBV4-1	CASSQRGGNTGELFF
TRBJ1-6	TRBV28	CASSGNSPLHF
TRBJ1-2	TRBV19	CASKDTAAGYTF
TRBJ2-3	TRBV6-5	CASSRTSGRPDTQYF
TRBJ1-3	TRBV30	CAWSPRSALHFSGNTIYF
TRBJ2-7	TRBV5-6	CASSLVNRGSNEQYF
TRBJ2-6	TRBV6-5	CASSQEHSGANVLTF
TRBJ2-7	TRBV27	CASRQQGSSYEQYF
TRBJ1-1	TRBV5-1	CASSFGWDTEAFF
TRBJ2-2	TRBV4-1	CASSQDLNSLDTGELFF
TRBJ2-7	TRBV19	CASRMTGSSYEQYF
TRBJ2-7	TRBV4-1	CASSPSSQSTYEQYF
TRBJ2-2	TRBV27	CASSLTAGWTGELFF
TRBJ1-2	TRBV27	CASSKQNYGYTF
TRBJ1-4	TRBV7-2	CASSQRGAVTNEKLFF
TRBJ2-7	TRBV27	CASSETGVVASQQYF
TRBJ1-5	TRBV27	CASSWGSNQPQHF
TRBJ2-7	TRBV11-2	CASSLNRGVYEQYF
TRBJ1-2	TRBV28	CASSYRQGYGYTF
TRBJ2-5	TRBV5-4	CASSDRDRGAGETQYF
TRBJ2-1	TRBV27	CASQVIRSGRAVDEQFF
TRBJ2-1	TRBV11-2	CASSDSSGGAYNEQFF
TRBJ2-1	TRBV11-2	CASSLGGIPWGDEQFF
TRBJ2-1	TRBV9	CASSVGAGVDNEQFF
TRBJ2-2	TRBV4-1	CASSHPGQWNTGELFF
TRBJ1-1	TRBV21-1	CASIGRGVVGGPGTEAFF
TRBJ2-3	TRBV11-2	CASSPRAGVSTDTQYF
TRBJ1-3	TRBV10-2	CASREAGNTIYF
TRBJ1-2	TRBV29-1	CSVETWRGHYGYTF
TRBJ1-1	TRBV11-1	CASSLTGRGTEAFF
TRBJ2-2	TRBV9	CASSVPPKKTLGELFF
TRBJ1-1	TRBV7-2	CASSLVPSSAFF
TRBJ1-1	TRBV7-9	CASWGAGRAEAFF
TRBJ1-5	TRBV2	CASSVSGQIGQPQHF
TRBJ1-1	TRBV2	CASRGVTEAFF